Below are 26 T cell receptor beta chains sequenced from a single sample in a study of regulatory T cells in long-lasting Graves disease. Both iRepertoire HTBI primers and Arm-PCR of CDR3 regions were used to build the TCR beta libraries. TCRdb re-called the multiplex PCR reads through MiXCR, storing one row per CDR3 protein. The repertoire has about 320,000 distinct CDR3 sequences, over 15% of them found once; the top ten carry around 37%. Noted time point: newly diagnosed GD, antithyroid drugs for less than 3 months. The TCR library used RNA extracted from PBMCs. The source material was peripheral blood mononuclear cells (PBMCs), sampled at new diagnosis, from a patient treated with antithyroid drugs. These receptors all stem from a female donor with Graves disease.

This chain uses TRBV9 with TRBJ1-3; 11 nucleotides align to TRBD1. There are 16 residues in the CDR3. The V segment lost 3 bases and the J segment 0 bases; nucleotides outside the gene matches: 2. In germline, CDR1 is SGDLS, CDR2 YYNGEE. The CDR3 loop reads CASSGDRGYSGNTIYF. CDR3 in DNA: TGTGCCAGCAGCGGGGACAGGGGGTACTCTGGAAACACCATATATTTT.

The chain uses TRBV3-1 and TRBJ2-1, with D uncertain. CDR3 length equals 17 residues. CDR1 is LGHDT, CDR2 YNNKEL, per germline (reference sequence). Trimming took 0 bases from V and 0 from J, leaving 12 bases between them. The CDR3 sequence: CASSQDFRPSSYNEQFF. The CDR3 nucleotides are TGTGCCAGCAGCCAAGATTTCAGGCCGAGCTCCTACAATGAGCAGTTCTTC.

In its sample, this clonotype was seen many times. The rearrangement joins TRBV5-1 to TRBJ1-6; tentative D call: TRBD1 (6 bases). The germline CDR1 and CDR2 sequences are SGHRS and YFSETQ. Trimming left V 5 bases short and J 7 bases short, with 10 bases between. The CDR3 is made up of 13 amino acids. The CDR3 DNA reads TGCGCCAGCAGGGGGGCGGCGAATTCACCCCTCCACTTT. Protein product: CASRGAANSPLHF.

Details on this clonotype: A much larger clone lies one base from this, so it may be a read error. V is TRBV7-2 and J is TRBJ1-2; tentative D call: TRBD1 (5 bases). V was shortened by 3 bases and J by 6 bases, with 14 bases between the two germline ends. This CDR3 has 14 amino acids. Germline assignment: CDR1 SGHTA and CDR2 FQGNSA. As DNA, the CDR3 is TGTGCCAGCAGCTTCGGGGGAGTAGTTGATGGCTACACCTTC. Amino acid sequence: CASSFGGVVDGYTF.

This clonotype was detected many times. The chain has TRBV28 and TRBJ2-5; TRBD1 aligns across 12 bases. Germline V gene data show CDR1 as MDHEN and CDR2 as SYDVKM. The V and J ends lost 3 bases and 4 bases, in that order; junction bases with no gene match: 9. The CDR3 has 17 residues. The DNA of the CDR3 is TGTGCCAGCAGTTTGGAGGGACAGGGGGCGTCGGGAGAGACCCAGTACTTC. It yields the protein CASSLEGQGASGETQYF.

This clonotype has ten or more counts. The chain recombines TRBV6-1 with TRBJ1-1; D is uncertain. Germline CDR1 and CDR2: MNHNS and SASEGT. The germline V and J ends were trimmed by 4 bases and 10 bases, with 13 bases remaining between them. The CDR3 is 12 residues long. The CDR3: CASSVERVLAFF. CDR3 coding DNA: TGTGCCAGCAGTGTTGAAAGGGTCCTAGCTTTCTTT.

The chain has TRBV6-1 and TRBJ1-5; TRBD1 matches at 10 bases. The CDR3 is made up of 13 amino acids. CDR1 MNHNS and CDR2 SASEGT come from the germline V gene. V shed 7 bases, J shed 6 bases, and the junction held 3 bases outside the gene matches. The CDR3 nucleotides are TGTGCCAGCATTCGGGACAGGGGTCAGCCCCAGCATTTT. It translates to CASIRDRGQPQHF.

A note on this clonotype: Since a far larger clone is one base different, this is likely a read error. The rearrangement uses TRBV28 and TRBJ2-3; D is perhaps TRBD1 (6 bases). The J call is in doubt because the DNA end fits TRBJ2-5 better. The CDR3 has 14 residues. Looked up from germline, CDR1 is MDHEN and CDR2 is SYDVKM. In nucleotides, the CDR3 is TGTGCCAGCAGTTTATTCGCAGGGGAAGGGACCCAGTACTTC. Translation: CASSLFAGEGTQYF.

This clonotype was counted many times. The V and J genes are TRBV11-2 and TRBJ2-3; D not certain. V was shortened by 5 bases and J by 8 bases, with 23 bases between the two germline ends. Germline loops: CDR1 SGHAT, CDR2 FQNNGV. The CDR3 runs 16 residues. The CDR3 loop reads CASSPLPGARVGTQYF. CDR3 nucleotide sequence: TGTGCCAGCAGCCCCCTGCCCGGCGCCAGAGTCGGTACGCAGTATTTT. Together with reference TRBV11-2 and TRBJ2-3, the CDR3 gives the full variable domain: EAGVAQSPRYKIIEKRQSVAFWCNPISGHATLYWYQQILGQGPKLLIQFQNNGVVDDSQLPKDRFSAERLKGVDSTLKIQPAKLEDSAVYLCASSPLPGARVGTQYFGPGTRLTVL.

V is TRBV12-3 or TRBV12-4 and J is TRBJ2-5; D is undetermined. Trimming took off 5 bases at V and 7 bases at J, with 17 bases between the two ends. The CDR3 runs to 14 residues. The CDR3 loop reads CASSDSSYRTTQYF. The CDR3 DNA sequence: TGTGCCAGCAGTGACTCAAGTTATCGAACGACCCAGTACTTC.

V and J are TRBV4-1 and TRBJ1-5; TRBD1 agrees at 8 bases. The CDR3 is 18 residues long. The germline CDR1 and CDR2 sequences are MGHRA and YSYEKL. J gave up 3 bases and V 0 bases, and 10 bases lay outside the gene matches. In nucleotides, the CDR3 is TGCGCCAGCAGCCAAGATCCCCAGGGGGCTCAGGTCAATCAGCCCCAGCATTTT. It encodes CASSQDPQGAQVNQPQHF.

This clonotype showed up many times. CDR3 coding DNA: TGTGCCAGCAGGGCCCACAGGGCCGGGGGGACTGAAGCTTTCTTT. As protein: CASRAHRAGGTEAFF. This chain uses TRBV28 with TRBJ1-1; weak D call: TRBD1 (6 bases). This CDR3 comprises 15 residues. CDR1 MDHEN and CDR2 SYDVKM come from the germline V gene. The ends were cut back, 6 bases at V and 5 bases at J, with 19 bases in the middle.

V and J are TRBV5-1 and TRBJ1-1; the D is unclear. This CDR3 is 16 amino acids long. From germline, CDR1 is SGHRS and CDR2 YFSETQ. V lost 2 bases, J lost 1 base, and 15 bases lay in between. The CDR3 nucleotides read TGCGCCAGCAGCTTCGGACCCTCTCGGGCGAACACTGAAGCTTTCTTT. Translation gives CASSFGPSRANTEAFF.

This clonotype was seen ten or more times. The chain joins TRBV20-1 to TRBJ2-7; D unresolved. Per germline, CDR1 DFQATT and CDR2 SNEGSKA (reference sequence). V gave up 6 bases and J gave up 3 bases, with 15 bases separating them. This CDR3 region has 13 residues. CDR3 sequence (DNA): TGCAGTGCAAGCCCGGGCAACGGCTACGAGCAGTACTTC. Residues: CSASPGNGYEQYF.

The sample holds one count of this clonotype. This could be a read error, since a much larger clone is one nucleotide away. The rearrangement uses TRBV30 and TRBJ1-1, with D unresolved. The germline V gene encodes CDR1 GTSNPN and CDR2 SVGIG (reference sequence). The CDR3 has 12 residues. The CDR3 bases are TGTGCCTGGCGTGTTCGTCCCACTGAAGCTTTCTTT. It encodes CAWRVRPTEAFF.

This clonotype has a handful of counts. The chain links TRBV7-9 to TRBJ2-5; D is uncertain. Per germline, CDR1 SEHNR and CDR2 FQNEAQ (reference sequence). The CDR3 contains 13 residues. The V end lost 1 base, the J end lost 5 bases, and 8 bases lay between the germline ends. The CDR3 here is CASSLVPRETQYF. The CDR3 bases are TGTGCCAGCAGCTTAGTGCCCAGGGAGACCCAGTACTTC. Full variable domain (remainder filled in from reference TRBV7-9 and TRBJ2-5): DTGVSQNPRHKITKRGQNVTFRCDPISEHNRLYWYRQTLGQGPEFLTYFQNEAQLEKSRLLSDRFSAERPKGSFSTLEIQRTEQGDSAMYLCASSLVPRETQYFGPGTRLLVL.

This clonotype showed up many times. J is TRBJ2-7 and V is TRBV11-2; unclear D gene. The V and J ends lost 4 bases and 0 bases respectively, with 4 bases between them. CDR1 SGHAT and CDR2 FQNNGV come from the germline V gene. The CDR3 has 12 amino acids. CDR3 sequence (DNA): TGTGCCAGCAGCTCCGACTCCTACGAGCAGTACTTC. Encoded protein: CASSSDSYEQYF.

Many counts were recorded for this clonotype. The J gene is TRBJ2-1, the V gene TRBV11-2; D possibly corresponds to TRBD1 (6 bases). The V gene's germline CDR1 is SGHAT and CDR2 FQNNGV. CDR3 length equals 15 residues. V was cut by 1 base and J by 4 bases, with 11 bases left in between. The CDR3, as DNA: TGTGCCAGCAGCTTAGTCGCTGGACAGTACAATGAGCAGTTCTTC. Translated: CASSLVAGQYNEQFF.

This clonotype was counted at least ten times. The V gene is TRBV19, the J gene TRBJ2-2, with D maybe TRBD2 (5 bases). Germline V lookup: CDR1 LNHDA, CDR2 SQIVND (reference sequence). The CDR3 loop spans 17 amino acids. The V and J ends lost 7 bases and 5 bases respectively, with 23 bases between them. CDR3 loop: CASTVLAGQGRTGELFF. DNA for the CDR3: TGTGCCAGTACAGTTTTGGCGGGCCAAGGAAGAACCGGGGAGCTGTTTTTT.

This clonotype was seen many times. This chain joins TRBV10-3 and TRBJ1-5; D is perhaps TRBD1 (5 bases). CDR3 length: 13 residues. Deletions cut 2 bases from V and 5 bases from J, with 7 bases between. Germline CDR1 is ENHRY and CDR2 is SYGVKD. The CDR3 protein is CAISEGAYQPQHF. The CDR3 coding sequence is TGTGCCATCAGTGAGGGGGCTTATCAGCCCCAGCATTTT.

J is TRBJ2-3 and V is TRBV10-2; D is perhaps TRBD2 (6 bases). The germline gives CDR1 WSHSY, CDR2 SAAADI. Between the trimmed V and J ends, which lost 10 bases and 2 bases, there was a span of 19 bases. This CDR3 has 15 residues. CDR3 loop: CATKRERLPTDTQYF. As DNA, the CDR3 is TGCGCCACGAAACGGGAGCGGCTGCCCACAGATACGCAGTATTTT.

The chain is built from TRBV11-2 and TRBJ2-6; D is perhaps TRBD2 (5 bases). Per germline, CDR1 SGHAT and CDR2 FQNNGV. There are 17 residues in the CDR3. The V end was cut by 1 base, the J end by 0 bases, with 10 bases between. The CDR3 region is CASSLGGFFSGANVLTF. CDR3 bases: TGTGCCAGCAGCTTAGGAGGGTTTTTCTCTGGGGCCAACGTCCTGACTTTC.

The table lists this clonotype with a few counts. The CDR3 protein is CASSQEVAGKAFSTDTQYF. DNA of the CDR3: TGTGCCAGCAGCCAAGAGGTAGCGGGTAAGGCTTTCAGCACAGATACGCAGTATTTT. The V gene is TRBV3-1, the J gene TRBJ2-3; 7 bases align to TRBD2. Germline V gives CDR1 LGHDT, CDR2 YNNKEL (reference sequence). This CDR3 comprises 19 residues. The V segment lost 0 bases and the J segment 0 bases; nucleotides outside the gene matches: 12.

CDR3 coding DNA: TGTGCCAGCAGCGGACAGGCTTCTGGCTACACCTTC. It yields the protein CASSGQASGYTF. The chain joins TRBV9 to TRBJ1-2; D might be TRBD1 (6 bases). The V end lost 3 bases, the J end lost 7 bases, and 10 bases lay between the germline ends. The V gene's germline CDR1 is SGDLS and CDR2 YYNGEE. This CDR3 is built from 12 residues.

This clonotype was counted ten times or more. The CDR3 loop is CASSLDKGYNEQFF. CDR3 DNA sequence: TGTGCCAGCAGCTTAGATAAGGGGTACAATGAGCAGTTCTTC. The chain carries TRBV11-3 and TRBJ2-1, with D tentatively TRBD1 (5 bases). Trimming stripped 0 bases from V and 4 bases from J, with 7 bases between. This CDR3 is 14 amino acids long. Germline loops: CDR1 SGHNT, CDR2 YENEEA.

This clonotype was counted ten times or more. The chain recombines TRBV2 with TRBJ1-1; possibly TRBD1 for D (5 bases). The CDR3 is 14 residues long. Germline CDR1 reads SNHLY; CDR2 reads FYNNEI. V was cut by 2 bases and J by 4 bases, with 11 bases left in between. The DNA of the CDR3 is TGTGCCAGCAGTGAATTGGAGGGGAGCACTGAAGCTTTCTTT. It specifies CASSELEGSTEAFF.